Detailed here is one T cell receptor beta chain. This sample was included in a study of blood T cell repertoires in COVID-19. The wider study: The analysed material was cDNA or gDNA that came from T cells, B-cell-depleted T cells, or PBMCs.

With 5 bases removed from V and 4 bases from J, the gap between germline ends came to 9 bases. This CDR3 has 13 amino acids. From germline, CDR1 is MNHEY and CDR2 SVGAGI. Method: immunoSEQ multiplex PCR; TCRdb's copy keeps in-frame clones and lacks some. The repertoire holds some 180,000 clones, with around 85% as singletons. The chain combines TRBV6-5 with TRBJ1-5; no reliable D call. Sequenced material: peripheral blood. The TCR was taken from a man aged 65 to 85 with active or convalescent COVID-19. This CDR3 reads CASSRAGNQPQHF. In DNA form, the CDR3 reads TGTGCCAGCAGTAGAGCGGGAAATCAGCCCCAGCATTTT.